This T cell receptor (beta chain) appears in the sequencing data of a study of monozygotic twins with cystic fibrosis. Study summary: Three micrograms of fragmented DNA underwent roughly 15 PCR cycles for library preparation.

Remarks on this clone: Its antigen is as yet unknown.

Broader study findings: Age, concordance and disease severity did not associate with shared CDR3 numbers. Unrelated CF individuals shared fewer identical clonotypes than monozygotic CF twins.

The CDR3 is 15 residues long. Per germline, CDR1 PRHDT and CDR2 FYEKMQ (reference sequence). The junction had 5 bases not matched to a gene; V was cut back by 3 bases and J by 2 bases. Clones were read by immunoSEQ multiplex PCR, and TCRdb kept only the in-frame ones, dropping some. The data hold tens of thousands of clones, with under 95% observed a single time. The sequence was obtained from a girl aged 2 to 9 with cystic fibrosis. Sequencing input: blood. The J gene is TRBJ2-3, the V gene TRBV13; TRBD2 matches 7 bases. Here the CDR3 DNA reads TGTGCCAGCAGCTTTCGGGGGGTGACCACAGATACGCAGTATTTT. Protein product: CASSFRGVTTDTQYF.